One and the same sample provided the 7 T cell receptor beta chains below, sequenced in a study of T cell changes during pregnancy in multiple sclerosis. TCRdb's copy holds only in-frame clones and misses some; the assay was immunoSEQ multiplex PCR. The data show around 44,000 clones, 85% to 95% seen once. The input for sequencing was CD8+ T cells from peripheral blood mononuclear cells, taken in the third trimester of pregnancy. These receptors all stem from a female donor with multiple sclerosis, enrolled in a pregnancy study.

The J gene is TRBJ2-7, the V gene TRBV27, with D possibly TRBD2 on 5 matching bases. Germline values: CDR1 MNHEY, CDR2 SMNVEV (reference sequence). The V gene lost 4 bases and the J gene lost 5 bases, with 12 bases spanning the gap. The CDR3 contains 13 residues. As DNA, the CDR3 is TGTGCCAGCAGTTACCTAGCTACCGACGAGCAGTACTTC. Translating it yields CASSYLATDEQYF.

This clone was seen only once. The V gene is TRBV27, the J gene TRBJ2-2; the match to TRBD2 covers 7 bases. CDR1 and CDR2 (germline): MNHEY, SMNVEV (reference sequence). The length of the CDR3 is 16 residues. J gave up 2 bases and V 8 bases, and 11 bases lay outside the gene matches. CDR3 sequence reads: CASAPLQRENTGELFF. The CDR3 DNA follows: TGTGCCAGCGCCCCTCTACAGCGGGAAAACACCGGGGAGCTGTTTTTT.

This clone is deemed medium-sized. The chain employs TRBV18 and TRBJ2-7; D gene uncertain. V shed 0 bases and J shed 3 bases, with 9 bases lying between them. The CDR3 contains 14 residues. In germline, CDR1 is KGHSH, CDR2 LQKENI. CDR3 sequence: CASSPPVRVYEQYF. The DNA for the CDR3 is TGTGCCAGCTCACCACCGGTCCGCGTCTACGAGCAGTACTTC.

This chain links TRBV28 with TRBJ2-1, with D uncertain. V was clipped by 3 bases and J by 5 bases, with 8 bases between them. The CDR3 consists of 13 residues. Looked up from germline, CDR1 is MDHEN and CDR2 is SYDVKM. CDR3 bases: TGTGCCAGCAGTTTTGCTAGTGACAATGAGCAGTTCTTC. Encoded protein: CASSFASDNEQFF.

This clone appeared a single time. The rearrangement joins TRBV27 to TRBJ2-3; D might be TRBD1 (7 bases). V lost 7 bases to trimming and J lost 2 bases, with 16 bases between them. Per germline, CDR1 MNHEY and CDR2 SMNVEV (reference sequence). This CDR3 spans 15 amino acids. CDR3 in amino acids: CASTQEGATTDTQYF. As DNA, the CDR3 is TGTGCCAGCACCCAGGAGGGGGCCACCACAGATACGCAGTATTTT.

The sample holds one count of this clone. This chain connects TRBV5-1 to TRBJ2-7; TRBD2 agrees at 14 bases. Unmatched junction bases numbered 8, after V lost 0 bases and J lost 6 bases. This CDR3 is built from 17 residues. Germline V CDR1 and CDR2: SGHRS, YFSETQ. CDR3 sequence reads: CASSLGTGLAGVGEQYF. The CDR3 coding sequence is TGCGCCAGCAGCTTGGGTACGGGACTAGCGGGAGTAGGCGAGCAGTACTTC.

The J gene is TRBJ2-1, the V gene TRBV30, with TRBD2 matching 8 bases. The CDR3 covers 17 residues. V lost 0 bases, J lost 3 bases, and 10 bases stayed unmatched. In germline, CDR1 is GTSNPN, CDR2 SVGIG (reference sequence). The CDR3 sequence is CAWSVTGGFSYYNEQFF. Written as DNA, the CDR3 is TGTGCCTGGAGTGTAACGGGAGGGTTCTCGTACTACAATGAGCAGTTCTTC.